This T cell receptor beta chain is from a study of blood T cell repertoires in COVID-19. Seattle-derived patients entered the study during active infection and were followed longitudinally. The CDR3 consists of 15 residues. The J segment lost 9 bases and the V segment lost 5 bases, leaving 6 bases of the junction unmatched. Germline loops: CDR1 MDHEN, CDR2 SYDVKM. In the authors' workflow: Estimation of nucleated cell counts was performed using reference gene primer amplification. Produced via immunoSEQ multiplex PCR; TCRdb's table is partial and in-frame only. That table is the source of V, J and clone size, and D and trimming were worked out from the DNA. The data contain about 170,000 clones, just over 90% of them seen just once; the ten biggest clones take up around 5%.

This receptor was obtained from a young man with COVID-19, enrolled during active disease. The sequencing sample was made of peripheral blood. The chain employs TRBV28 and TRBJ2-1, with 14 bases lining up with TRBD2. CDR3 residues: CASSPRLAGGLEQFF. CDR3 DNA: TGTGCCAGCAGTCCTCGACTAGCGGGAGGGCTTGAGCAGTTCTTC.